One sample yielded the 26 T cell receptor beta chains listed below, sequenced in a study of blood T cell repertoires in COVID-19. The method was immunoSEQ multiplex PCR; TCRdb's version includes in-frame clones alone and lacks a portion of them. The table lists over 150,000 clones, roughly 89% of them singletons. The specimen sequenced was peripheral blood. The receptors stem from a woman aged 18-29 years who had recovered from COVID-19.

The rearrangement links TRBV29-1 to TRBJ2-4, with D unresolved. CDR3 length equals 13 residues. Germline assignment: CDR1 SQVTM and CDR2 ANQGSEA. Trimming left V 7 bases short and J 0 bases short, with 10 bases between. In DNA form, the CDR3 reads TGCAGCGCCAGAACCGTAGCCAAAAACATTCAGTACTTC. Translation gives CSARTVAKNIQYF.

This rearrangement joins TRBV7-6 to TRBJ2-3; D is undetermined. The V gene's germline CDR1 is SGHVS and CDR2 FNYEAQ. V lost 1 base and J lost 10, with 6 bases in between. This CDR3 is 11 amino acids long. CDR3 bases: TGTGCCAGCAGCTTAGGTTCTGCGCAGTATTTT. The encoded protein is CASSLGSAQYF.

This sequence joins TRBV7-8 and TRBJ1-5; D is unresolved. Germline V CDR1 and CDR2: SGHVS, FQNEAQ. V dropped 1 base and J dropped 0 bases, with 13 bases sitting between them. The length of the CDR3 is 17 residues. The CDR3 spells CASSLGSGRDSNQPQHF. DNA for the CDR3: TGTGCCAGCAGCTTAGGGTCCGGGCGGGATAGCAATCAGCCCCAGCATTTT.

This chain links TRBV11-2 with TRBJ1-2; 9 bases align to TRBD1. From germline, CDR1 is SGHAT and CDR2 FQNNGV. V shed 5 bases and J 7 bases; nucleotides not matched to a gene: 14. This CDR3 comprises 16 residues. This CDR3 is CASSAYSQDRGGGYTF. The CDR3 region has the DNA TGTGCCAGCAGCGCTTATTCACAGGACAGGGGAGGTGGCTACACCTTC.

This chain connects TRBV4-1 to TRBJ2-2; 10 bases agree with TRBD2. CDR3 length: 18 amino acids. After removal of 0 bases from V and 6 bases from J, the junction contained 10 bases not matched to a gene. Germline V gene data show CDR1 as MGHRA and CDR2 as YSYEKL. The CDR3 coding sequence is TGCGCCAGCAGCCAAGATAGAGGAAGCGGGAGGGTATCCGGGGAGCTGTTTTTT. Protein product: CASSQDRGSGRVSGELFF.

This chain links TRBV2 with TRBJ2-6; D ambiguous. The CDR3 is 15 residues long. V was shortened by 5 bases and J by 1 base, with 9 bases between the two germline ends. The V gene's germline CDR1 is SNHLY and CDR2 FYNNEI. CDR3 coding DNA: TGTGCCAGCAGTTCAACTCGGTCTGGGGCCAACGTCCTGACTTTC. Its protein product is CASSSTRSGANVLTF.

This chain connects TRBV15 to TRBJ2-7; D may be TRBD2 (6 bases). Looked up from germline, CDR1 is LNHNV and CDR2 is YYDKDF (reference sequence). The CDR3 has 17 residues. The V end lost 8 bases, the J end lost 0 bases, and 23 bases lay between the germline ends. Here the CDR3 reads CATGTGRSAGSSYEQYV. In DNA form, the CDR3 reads TGTGCCACCGGGACTGGCAGGTCGGCGGGGTCCTCCTACGAGCAGTACGTC.

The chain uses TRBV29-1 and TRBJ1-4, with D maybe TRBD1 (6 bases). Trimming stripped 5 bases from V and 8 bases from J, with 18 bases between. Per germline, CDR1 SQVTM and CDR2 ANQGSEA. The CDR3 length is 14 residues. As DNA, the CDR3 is TGCAGCGTTTCACAGGGAGCGGTCAGAGAAAAACTGTTTTTT. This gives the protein CSVSQGAVREKLFF.

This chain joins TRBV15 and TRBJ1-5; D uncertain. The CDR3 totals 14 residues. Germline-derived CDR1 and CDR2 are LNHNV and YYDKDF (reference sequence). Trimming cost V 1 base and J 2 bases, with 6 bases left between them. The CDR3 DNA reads TGTGCCACCAGCAGAGGCCAGGGCAATCAGCCCCAGCATTTT. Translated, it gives CATSRGQGNQPQHF. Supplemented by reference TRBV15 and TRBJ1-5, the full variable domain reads DAMVIQNPRYQVTQFGKPVTLSCSQTLNHNVMYWYQQKSSQAPKLLFHYYDKDFNNEADTPDNFQSRRPNTSFCFLDIRSPGLGDTAMYLCATSRGQGNQPQHFGDGTRLSIL.

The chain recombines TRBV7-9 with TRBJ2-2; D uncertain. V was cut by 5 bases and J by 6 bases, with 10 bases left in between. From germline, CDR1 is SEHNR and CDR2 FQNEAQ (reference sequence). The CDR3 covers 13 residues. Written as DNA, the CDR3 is TGTGCCAGCAGCCTAGTCATGTCCGGGGAGCTGTTTTTT. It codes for CASSLVMSGELFF.

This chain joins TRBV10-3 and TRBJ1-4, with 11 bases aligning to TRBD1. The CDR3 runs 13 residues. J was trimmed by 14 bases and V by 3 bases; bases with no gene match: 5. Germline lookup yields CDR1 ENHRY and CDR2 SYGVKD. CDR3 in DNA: TGTGCCATCAGTGACGGACAGGGGGCTCTCCTGTTTTTT. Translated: CAISDGQGALLFF.

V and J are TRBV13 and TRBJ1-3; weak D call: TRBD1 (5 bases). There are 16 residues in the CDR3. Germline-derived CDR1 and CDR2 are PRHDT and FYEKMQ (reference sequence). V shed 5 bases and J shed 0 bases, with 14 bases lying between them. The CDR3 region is CASSPLMDTSGNTIYF. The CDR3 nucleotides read TGTGCCAGCAGCCCCCTTATGGACACCTCTGGAAACACCATATATTTT.

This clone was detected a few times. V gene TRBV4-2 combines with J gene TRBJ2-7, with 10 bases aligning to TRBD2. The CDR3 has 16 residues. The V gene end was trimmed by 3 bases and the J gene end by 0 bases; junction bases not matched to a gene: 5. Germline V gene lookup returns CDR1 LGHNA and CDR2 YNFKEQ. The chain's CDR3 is CASSHGLAESSYEQYV. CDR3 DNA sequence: TGTGCCAGCAGCCATGGACTAGCGGAGAGCTCCTACGAGCAGTACGTC.

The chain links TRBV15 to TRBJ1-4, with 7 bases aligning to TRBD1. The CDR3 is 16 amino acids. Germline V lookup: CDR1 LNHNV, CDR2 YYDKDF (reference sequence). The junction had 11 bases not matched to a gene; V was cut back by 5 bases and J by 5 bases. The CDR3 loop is CATSVMRDRINEKLFF. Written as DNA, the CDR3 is TGTGCCACCAGCGTGATGCGGGACAGAATAAATGAAAAACTGTTTTTT.

DNA of the CDR3: TGTGCCAGCAGCTTCCCGGTTAGCGCTGAAGCTTTCTTT. Protein product: CASSFPVSAEAFF. This chain uses TRBV7-6 with TRBJ1-1; D uncertain. The germline V gene has CDR1 SGHVS and CDR2 FNYEAQ. CDR3 length: 13 amino acids. Trimming stripped 3 bases from V and 6 bases from J, with 11 bases between.

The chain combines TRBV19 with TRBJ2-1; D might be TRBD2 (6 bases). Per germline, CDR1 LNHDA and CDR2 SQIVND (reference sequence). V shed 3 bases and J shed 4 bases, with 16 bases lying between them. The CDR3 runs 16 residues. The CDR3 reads CASSIADYAGYNEQFF. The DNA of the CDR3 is TGTGCCAGTAGTATTGCGGACTACGCTGGGTACAATGAGCAGTTCTTC.

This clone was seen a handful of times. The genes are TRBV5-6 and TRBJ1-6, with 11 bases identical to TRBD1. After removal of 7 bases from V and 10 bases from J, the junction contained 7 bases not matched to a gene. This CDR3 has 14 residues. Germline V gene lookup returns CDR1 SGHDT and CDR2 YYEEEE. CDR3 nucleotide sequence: TGTGCCAGCTTGGGACAGGGGGTTTACTCACCCCTCCACTTT. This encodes CASLGQGVYSPLHF.

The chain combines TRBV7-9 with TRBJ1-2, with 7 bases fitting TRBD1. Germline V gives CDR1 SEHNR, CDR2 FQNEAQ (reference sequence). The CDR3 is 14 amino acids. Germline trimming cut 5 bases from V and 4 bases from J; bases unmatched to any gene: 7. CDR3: CASSPSRGVYGYTF. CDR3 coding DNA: TGTGCCAGCAGCCCGAGCAGGGGGGTCTATGGCTACACCTTC.

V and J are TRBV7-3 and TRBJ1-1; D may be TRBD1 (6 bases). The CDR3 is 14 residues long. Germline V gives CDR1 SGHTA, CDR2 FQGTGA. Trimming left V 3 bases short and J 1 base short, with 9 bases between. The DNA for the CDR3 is TGTGCCAGCAGCTTCTCACAGGGGAACACTGAAGCTTTCTTT. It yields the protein CASSFSQGNTEAFF.

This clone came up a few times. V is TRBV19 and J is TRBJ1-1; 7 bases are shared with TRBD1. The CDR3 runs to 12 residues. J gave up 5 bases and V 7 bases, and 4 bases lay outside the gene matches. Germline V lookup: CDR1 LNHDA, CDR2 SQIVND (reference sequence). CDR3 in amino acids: CASNRGWTEAFF. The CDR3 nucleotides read TGTGCCAGTAACAGGGGTTGGACTGAAGCTTTCTTT. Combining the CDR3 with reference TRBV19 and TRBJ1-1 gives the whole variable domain DGGITQSPKYLFRKEGQNVTLSCEQNLNHDAMYWYRQDPGQGLRLIYYSQIVNDFQKGDIAEGYSVSREKKESFPLTVTSAQKNPTAFYLCASNRGWTEAFFGQGTRLTVV.

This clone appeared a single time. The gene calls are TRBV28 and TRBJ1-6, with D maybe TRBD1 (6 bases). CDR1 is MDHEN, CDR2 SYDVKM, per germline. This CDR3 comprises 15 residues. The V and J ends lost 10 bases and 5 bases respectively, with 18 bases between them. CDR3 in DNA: TGTGCCACCGACCGCCAACAGGGAAATAATTCACCCCTCCACTTT. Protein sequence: CATDRQQGNNSPLHF.

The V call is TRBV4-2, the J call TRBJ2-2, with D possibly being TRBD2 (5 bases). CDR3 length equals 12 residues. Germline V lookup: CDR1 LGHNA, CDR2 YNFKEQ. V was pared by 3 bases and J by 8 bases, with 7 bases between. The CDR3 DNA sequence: TGTGCCAGCAGCCAGGAGCGGGGGGAGCTGTTTTTT. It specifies CASSQERGELFF.

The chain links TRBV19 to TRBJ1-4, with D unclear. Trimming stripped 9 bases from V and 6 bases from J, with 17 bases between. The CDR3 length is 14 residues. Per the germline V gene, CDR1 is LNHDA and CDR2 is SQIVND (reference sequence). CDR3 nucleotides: TGTGCCAGCTCTCGTGGAGGATCCGATGAAAAACTGTTTTTT. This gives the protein CASSRGGSDEKLFF.

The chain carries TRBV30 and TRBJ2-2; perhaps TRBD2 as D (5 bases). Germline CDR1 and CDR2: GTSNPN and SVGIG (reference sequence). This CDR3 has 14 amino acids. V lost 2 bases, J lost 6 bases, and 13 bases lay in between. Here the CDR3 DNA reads TGTGCCTGGAGTTGGACTGTCCGTTCCGGGGAGCTGTTTTTT. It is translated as CAWSWTVRSGELFF. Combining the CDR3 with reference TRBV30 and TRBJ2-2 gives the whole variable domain SQTIHQWPATLVQPVGSPLSLECTVEGTSNPNLYWYRQAAGRGLQLLFYSVGIGQISSEVPQNLSASRPQDRQFILSSKKLLLSDSGFYLCAWSWTVRSGELFFGEGSRLTVL.

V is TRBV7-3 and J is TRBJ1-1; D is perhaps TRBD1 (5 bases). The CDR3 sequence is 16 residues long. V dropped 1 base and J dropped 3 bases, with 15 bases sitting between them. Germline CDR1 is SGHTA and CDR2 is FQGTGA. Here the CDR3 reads CASSLKGQEYYTEAFF. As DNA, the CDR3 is TGTGCCAGCAGCTTAAAGGGGCAGGAATACTACACTGAAGCTTTCTTT.

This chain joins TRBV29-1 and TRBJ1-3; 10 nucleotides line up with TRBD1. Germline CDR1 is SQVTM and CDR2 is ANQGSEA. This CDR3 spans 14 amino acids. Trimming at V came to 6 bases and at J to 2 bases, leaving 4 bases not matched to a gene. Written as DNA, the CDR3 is TGCAGCGTAGACAGGGGGCAAACTGGAAACACCATATATTTT. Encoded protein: CSVDRGQTGNTIYF.